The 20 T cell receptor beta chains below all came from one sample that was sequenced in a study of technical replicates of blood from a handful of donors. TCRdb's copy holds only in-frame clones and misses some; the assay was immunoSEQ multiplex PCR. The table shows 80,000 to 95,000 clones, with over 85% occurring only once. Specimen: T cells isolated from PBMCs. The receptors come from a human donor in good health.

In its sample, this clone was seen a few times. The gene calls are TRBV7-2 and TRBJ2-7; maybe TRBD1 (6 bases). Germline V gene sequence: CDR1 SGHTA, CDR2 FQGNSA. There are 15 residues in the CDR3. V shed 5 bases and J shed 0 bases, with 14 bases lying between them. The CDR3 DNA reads TGTGCCAGCAGCCCGCAGACAGGAAGCTCCTACGAGCAGTACTTC. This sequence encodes CASSPQTGSSYEQYF.

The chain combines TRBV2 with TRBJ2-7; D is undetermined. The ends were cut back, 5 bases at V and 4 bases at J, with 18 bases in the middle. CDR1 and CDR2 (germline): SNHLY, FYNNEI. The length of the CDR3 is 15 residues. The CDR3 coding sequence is TGTGCCAGCAGTCCTATCAGTAGACTCACGTACGAGCAGTACTTC. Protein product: CASSPISRLTYEQYF.

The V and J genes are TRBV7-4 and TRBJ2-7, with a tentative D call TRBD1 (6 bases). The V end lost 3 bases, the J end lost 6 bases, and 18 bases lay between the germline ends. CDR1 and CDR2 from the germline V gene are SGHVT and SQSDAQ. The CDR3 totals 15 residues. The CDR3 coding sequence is TGTGCCAGCAGCTTCGGACGGCGGACAGTACCCGAGCAGTACTTC. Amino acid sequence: CASSFGRRTVPEQYF.

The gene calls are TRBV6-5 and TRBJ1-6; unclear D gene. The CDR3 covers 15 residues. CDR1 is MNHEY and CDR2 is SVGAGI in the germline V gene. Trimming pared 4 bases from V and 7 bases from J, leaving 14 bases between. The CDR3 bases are TGTGCCAGCAGTTTAGCCGGAGGGCGAAATTCACCCCTCCACTTT. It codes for CASSLAGGRNSPLHF.

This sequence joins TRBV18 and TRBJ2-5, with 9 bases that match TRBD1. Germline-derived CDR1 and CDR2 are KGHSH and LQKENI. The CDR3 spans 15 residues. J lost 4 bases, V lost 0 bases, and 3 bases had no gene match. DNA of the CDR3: TGTGCCAGCTCACCACCGGGGACAGGGACAGAGACCCAGTACTTC. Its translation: CASSPPGTGTETQYF.

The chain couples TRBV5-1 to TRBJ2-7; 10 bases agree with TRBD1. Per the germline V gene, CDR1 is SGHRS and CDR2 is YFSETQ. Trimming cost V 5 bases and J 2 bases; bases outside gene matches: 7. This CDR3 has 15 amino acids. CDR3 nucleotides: TGCGCCAGCAGACTGACAGGGGGCTACACCTACGAGCAGTACTTC. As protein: CASRLTGGYTYEQYF.

CDR3 nucleotides: TGCAGCCCACCTCCGGGACTAGCCCTAAGATTTTCCTACAATGAGCAGTTCTTC. Protein: CSPPPGLALRFSYNEQFF. J is TRBJ2-1 and V is TRBV29-1; 9 bases match TRBD2. This CDR3 spans 18 amino acids. Germline CDR1 reads SQVTM; CDR2 reads ANQGSEA. Trimming at V came to 8 bases and at J to 1 base, leaving 18 bases not matched to a gene.

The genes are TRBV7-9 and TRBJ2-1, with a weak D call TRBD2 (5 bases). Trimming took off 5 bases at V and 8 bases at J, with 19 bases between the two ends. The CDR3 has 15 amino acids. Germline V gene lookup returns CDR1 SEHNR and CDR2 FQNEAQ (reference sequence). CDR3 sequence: CASSARDADLDEQFF. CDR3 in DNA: TGTGCCAGCAGCGCCCGGGATGCGGACCTTGATGAGCAGTTCTTC.

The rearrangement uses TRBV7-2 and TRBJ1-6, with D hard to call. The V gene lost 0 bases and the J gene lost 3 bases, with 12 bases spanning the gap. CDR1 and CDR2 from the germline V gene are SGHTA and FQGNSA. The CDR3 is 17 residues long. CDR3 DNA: TGTGCCAGCAGCTTAGCGCCTAAGGCGGTCTATAATTCACCCCTCCACTTT. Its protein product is CASSLAPKAVYNSPLHF.

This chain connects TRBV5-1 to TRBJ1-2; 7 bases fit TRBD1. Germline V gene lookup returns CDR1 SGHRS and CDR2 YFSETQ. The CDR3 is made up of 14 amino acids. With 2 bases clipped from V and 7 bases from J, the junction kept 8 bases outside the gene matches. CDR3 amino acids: CASSFGRGDTGYTF. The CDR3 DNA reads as TGCGCCAGCAGCTTCGGCAGGGGGGATACTGGCTACACCTTC. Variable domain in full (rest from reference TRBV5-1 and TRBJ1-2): KAGVTQTPRYLIKTRGQQVTLSCSPISGHRSVSWYQQTPGQGLQFLFEYFSETQRNKGNFPGRFSGRQFSNSRSEMNVSTLELGDSALYLCASSFGRGDTGYTFGSGTRLTVV.

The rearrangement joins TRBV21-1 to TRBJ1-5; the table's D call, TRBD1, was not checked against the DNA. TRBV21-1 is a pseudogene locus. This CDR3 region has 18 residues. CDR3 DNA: TGTGCCAGCAGCAAAATTAGAGGGGTGGCAGGGGGCTTTCAGCCCCAGCATTTT. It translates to CASSKIRGVAGGFQPQHF.

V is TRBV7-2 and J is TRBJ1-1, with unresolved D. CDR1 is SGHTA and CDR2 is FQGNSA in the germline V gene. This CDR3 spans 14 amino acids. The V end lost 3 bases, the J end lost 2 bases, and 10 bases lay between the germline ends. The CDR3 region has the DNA TGTGCCAGCAGCTTCAACGGACTAAACACTGAAGCTTTCTTT. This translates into CASSFNGLNTEAFF.

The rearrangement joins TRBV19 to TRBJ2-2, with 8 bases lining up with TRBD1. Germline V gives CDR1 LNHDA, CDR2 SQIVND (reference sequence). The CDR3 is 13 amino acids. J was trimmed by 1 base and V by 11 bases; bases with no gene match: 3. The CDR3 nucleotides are TGTGCCTCCGGGACAGGGAACACCGGGGAGCTGTTTTTT. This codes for CASGTGNTGELFF.

The CDR3: CASSSPRNGGELFF. The CDR3 coding sequence is TGTGCCAGCAGTTCACCTAGAAACGGGGGGGAGCTGTTTTTT. The rearrangement links TRBV28 to TRBJ2-2; D gene unclear. The CDR3 length is 14 residues. V lost 4 bases and J lost 8, with 14 bases in between. Germline-derived CDR1 and CDR2 are MDHEN and SYDVKM.

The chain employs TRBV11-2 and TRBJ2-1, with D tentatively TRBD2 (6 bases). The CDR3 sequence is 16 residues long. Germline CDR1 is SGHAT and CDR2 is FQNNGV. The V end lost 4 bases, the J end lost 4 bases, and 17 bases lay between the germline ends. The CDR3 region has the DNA TGTGCCAGCAGCTCCCCCGGGAGCCCCTCTTACAATGAGCAGTTCTTC. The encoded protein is CASSSPGSPSYNEQFF.

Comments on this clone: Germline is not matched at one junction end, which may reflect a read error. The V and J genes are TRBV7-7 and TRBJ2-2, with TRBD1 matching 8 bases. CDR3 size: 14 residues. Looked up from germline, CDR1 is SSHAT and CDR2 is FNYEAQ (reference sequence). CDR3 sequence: CASRQGSNTGELFF. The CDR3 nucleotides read TGTGCTAGCAGACAGGGGTCCAACACCGGGGAGCTGTTTTTT.

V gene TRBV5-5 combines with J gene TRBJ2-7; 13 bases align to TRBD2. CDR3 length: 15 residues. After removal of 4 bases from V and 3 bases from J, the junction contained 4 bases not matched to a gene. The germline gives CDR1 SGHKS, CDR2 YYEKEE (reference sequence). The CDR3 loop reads CASSQGLAGDYEQYF. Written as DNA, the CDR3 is TGTGCCAGCAGCCAAGGACTAGCGGGGGACTACGAGCAGTACTTC.

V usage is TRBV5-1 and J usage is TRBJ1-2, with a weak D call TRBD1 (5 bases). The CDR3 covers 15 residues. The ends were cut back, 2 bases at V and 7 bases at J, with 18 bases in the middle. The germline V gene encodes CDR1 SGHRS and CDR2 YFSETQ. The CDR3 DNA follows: TGCGCCAGCAGCTTTTCCGGGGGGGGGATGCGTGGCTACACCTTC. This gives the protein CASSFSGGGMRGYTF. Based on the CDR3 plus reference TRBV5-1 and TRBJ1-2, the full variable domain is KAGVTQTPRYLIKTRGQQVTLSCSPISGHRSVSWYQQTPGQGLQFLFEYFSETQRNKGNFPGRFSGRQFSNSRSEMNVSTLELGDSALYLCASSFSGGGMRGYTFGSGTRLTVV.

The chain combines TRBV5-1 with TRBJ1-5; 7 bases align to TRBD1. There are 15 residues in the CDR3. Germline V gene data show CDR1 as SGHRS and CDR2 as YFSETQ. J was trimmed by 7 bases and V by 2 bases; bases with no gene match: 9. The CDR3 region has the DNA TGCGCCAGCAGCTTCGAGGGGGCGCTGAACCAGCCCCAGCATTTT. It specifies CASSFEGALNQPQHF.

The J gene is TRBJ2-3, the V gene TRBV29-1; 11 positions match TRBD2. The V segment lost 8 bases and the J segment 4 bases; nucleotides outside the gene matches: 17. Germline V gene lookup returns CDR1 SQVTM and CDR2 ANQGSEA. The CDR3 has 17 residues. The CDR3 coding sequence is TGCAGCCATCGGGGTAGCGGGAGGGCCGAGGTAGCAGATACGCAGTATTTT. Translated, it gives CSHRGSGRAEVADTQYF.